This TCR beta chain was identified during a study of identical twins. General study results and limits: Memory repertoires showed no such pattern, whereas abundant cord blood beta clonotypes carried fewer insertions. Invariant MAIT and iNKT cells are populations that could partly confound zero-insertion analyses.

Addition of a universal primer site occurred through template switching, and cDNA carried unique molecular identifiers. TCRdb independently ran MiXCR on the 5' RACE reads; one entry per CDR3 protein. The table shows 450,000 or so distinct CDR3 sequences, with approximately 15% occurring only once. Between the trimmed V and J ends, which lost 8 bases and 1 base, there was a span of 9 bases. The CDR3 is 13 residues long. CDR1 MNHEY and CDR2 SVGEGT come from the germline V gene. As regards this clonotype: Its antigen remains unidentified.

These sequences were also reported in another study, on yellow fever vaccine responses in identical twins.

The sequencing input was CD4+ T cells sorted from blood. This chain connects TRBV6-2 or TRBV6-3 to TRBJ1-5, with D perhaps matching TRBD1 (5 bases). This TCR was sampled from a woman younger than 35 in good health. The CDR3 DNA follows: TGTGCCAGCGATCGGGGGAGCAATCAGCCCCAGCATTTT. It specifies CASDRGSNQPQHF.